The 13 T cell receptor beta chains given below trace back to one sample, sequenced in a study of T cells in Graves' hyperthyroidism and ophthalmopathy. What was amplified from RNA transcripts were TCR beta CDR3 regions. TCR CDR3 underwent first-round RT-PCR with the HTBI primer set. TCRdb re-analysed the multiplex PCR reads in MiXCR, keeping a single row per CDR3 protein. The profile shows a few hundred thousand distinct CDR3 sequences, about 45% of them singletons. Specimen: peripheral blood or thyroid tissue (not recorded which). The source is an adult woman with Graves' disease, either hyperthyroidism or ophthalmopathy (not recorded which).

This clonotype was counted only a few times. This chain joins TRBV4-1 and TRBJ1-4, with D hard to call. Per germline, CDR1 MGHRA and CDR2 YSYEKL. V was cut by 5 bases and J by 5 bases, with 18 bases left in between. This CDR3 contains 16 residues. CDR3 protein: CASSSSVSTWNEKLFF. Here the CDR3 DNA reads TGCGCCAGCAGCTCAAGCGTCAGCACTTGGAATGAAAAACTGTTTTTT.

This clonotype has ten or more counts. The chain is built from TRBV6-2 or TRBV6-3 and TRBJ2-5; TRBD2 is a possible D gene (5 bases). CDR1 and CDR2 from the germline V gene are MNHEY and SVGEGT. This CDR3 is 12 amino acids long. Trimming shortened V by 5 bases and J by 3 bases, and 7 bases separated the two germline ends. The CDR3 nucleotides read TGTGCCAGCAGTCCCGGGGAAGAGACCCAGTACTTC. It encodes CASSPGEETQYF.

The chain is built from TRBV7-9 and TRBJ1-1; D is possibly TRBD1 (5 bases). V shed 1 base and J shed 4 bases, with 13 bases lying between them. Germline assignment: CDR1 SEHNR and CDR2 FQNEAQ (reference sequence). The CDR3 totals 15 residues. The DNA of the CDR3 is TGTGCCAGCAGCTTAGAGGGGCCTGGGCGCACTGAAGCTTTCTTT. This translates into CASSLEGPGRTEAFF.

The sample holds many counts of this clonotype. An end of the junction differs from the germline gene, which may be a read error. The genes are TRBV7-9 and TRBJ2-5, with D possibly being TRBD2 (6 bases). The CDR3 runs to 13 residues. Per the germline V gene, CDR1 is SEHNR and CDR2 is FQNEAQ (reference sequence). CDR3 loop: CASSQWREETQYF. CDR3 in DNA: TGCGCCAGCAGCCAATGGAGGGAAGAGACCCAGTACTTC.

The V gene is TRBV7-3, the J gene TRBJ1-5; D is undetermined. The germline CDR1 and CDR2 sequences are SGHTA and FQGTGA. V shed 1 base and J shed 0 bases, with 7 bases lying between them. This CDR3 region has 15 residues. The CDR3: CASSLIQDSNQPQHF. Written as DNA, the CDR3 is TGTGCCAGCAGCTTAATCCAGGATAGCAATCAGCCCCAGCATTTT.

The chain joins TRBV7-4 to TRBJ2-7, with 7 nucleotides matching TRBD2. Germline V gene data show CDR1 as SGHVT and CDR2 as SQSDAQ. Losses at the gene ends were 8 bases for V and 1 base for J; bases not matched to a gene: 5. The CDR3 runs to 13 residues. CDR3 amino acids: CASGTSESYEQYF. The CDR3 DNA reads TGTGCCAGCGGAACTAGCGAATCCTACGAGCAGTACTTC. Full variable domain (missing parts from reference TRBV7-4 and TRBJ2-7): GAGVSQSPRYKVAKRGRDVALRCDSISGHVTLYWYRQTLGQGSEVLTYSQSDAQRDKSGRPSGRFSAERPERSVSTLKIQRTEQGDSAVYLCASGTSESYEQYFGPGTRLTVT.

Regarding this clonotype: One base away lies a much larger clone, so this may be a sequencing read error. V gene TRBV5-1 combines with J gene TRBJ2-7, with a tentative D call TRBD1 (6 bases). The CDR3 consists of 15 residues. The V and J ends lost 1 base and 1 base respectively, with 12 bases between them. The germline CDR1 and CDR2 sequences are SGHRS and YFSETQ. Here the CDR3 reads CASSLRLDRSYEQYF. CDR3 DNA sequence: TGCGCCAGCAGCTTGAGGCTAGACAGGTCCTACGAGCAGTACTTC.

In this sample, this clonotype turned up many times. The chain links TRBV7-9 to TRBJ1-2; 9 nucleotides agree with TRBD1. The CDR3 is made up of 16 amino acids. The V gene end was trimmed by 2 bases and the J gene end by 6 bases; junction bases not matched to a gene: 10. The germline V gene has CDR1 SEHNR and CDR2 FQNEAQ (reference sequence). This CDR3 is CASSLRDRESTNGYTF. DNA for the CDR3: TGTGCCAGCAGCTTAAGGGACAGGGAGTCTACTAATGGCTACACCTTC.

The J gene is TRBJ2-3, the V gene TRBV24-1; TRBD1 matches at 8 bases. This CDR3 region has 15 residues. Germline V gene lookup returns CDR1 KGHDR and CDR2 SFDVKD. V dropped 6 bases and J dropped 0; count of bases not matched to a gene: 4. The CDR3 protein is CATSPDRASTDTQYF. The CDR3 DNA reads TGTGCCACCAGTCCGGACAGGGCTAGCACAGATACGCAGTATTTT.

This clonotype was observed at least ten times. The V gene is TRBV19, the J gene TRBJ1-5; D is perhaps TRBD1 (5 bases). Germline V gene data show CDR1 as LNHDA and CDR2 as SQIVND (reference sequence). V was shortened by 7 bases and J by 2 bases, with 15 bases between the two germline ends. The CDR3 length is 15 residues. The CDR3 sequence: CASTADGGGNQPQHF. The CDR3 nucleotides are TGTGCCAGTACAGCCGATGGGGGGGGCAATCAGCCCCAGCATTTT.

V is TRBV29-1 and J is TRBJ2-7, with 7 nucleotides matching TRBD1. Germline V lookup: CDR1 SQVTM, CDR2 ANQGSEA. V lost 4 bases to trimming and J lost 7 bases; unmatched junction nucleotides: 16. The CDR3 consists of 15 residues. CDR3: CSVGSVDRALDEQYF. CDR3 coding DNA: TGCAGCGTTGGATCGGTCGACAGGGCTCTTGATGAGCAGTACTTC.

Many counts were recorded for this clonotype. The rearrangement uses TRBV7-9 and TRBJ2-7, with 7 bases that match TRBD1. V lost 5 bases and J lost 0; bases outside the gene matches: 4. This CDR3 contains 14 residues. Germline CDR1 and CDR2: SEHNR and FQNEAQ (reference sequence). The CDR3 loop reads CASSRQGSSYEQYF. DNA for the CDR3: TGTGCCAGCAGCCGACAGGGAAGCTCCTACGAGCAGTACTTC.

CDR3 sequence reads: CASSEGTGRQQYF. The CDR3 nucleotides are TGTGCCAGCAGTGAGGGGACAGGGCGTCAGCAGTACTTC. The V gene is TRBV2, the J gene TRBJ2-7, with 9 bases that match TRBD1. Germline V gene lookup returns CDR1 SNHLY and CDR2 FYNNEI. The CDR3 extends over 13 amino acids. V lost 3 bases, J lost 8 bases, and 5 bases stayed unmatched.